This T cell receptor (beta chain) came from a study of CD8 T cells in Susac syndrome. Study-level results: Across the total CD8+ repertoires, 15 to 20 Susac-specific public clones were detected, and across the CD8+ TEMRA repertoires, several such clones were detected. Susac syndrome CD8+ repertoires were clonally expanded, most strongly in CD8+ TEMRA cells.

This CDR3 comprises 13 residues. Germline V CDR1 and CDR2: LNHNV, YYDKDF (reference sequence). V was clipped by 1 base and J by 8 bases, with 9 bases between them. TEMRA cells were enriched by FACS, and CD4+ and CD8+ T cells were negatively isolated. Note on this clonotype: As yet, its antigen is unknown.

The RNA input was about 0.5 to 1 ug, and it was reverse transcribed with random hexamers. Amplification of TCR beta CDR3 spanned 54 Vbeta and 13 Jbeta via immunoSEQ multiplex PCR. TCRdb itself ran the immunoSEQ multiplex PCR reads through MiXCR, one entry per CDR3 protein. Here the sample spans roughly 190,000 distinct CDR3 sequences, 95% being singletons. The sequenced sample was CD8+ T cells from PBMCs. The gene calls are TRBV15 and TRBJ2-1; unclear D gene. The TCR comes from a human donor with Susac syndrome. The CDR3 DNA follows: TGTGCCACCAGCAGAGTAAGGTTCGATGAGCAGTTCTTC. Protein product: CATSRVRFDEQFF.